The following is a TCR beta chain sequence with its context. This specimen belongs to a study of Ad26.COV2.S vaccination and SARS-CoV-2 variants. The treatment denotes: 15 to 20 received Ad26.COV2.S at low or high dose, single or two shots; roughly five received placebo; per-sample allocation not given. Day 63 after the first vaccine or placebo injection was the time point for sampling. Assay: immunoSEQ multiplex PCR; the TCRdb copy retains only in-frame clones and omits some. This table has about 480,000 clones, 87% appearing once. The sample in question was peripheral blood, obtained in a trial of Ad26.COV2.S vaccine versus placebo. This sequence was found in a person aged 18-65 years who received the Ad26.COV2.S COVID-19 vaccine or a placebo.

CDR3 protein: CASSFGRSRHNEQFF. The CDR3 DNA follows: TGTGCCAGCAGTTTTGGGAGATCGAGGCACAATGAGCAGTTCTTC. V gene TRBV28 combines with J gene TRBJ2-1, with D possibly being TRBD2 (5 bases). Trimming pared 3 bases from V and 5 bases from J, leaving 14 bases between. The CDR3 extends over 15 amino acids. Germline V CDR1 and CDR2: MDHEN, SYDVKM.